This T cell receptor beta chain is drawn from a study of identical twins (dated by TCRdb to the mid-2010s). For the study in its entirety: TCR alpha and beta repertoires from monozygotic twins, unrelated adults of various ages and cord blood were deep-sequenced to test whether fetal clonotypes persist. Replicate twin experiments were performed at different times using different library preparation protocols to rule out contamination.

Library preparation used 5' RACE. Sequencer: Illumina HiSeq 2000. Template switching added a universal primer binding site, and the final cDNA carried a unique molecular identifier that allowed TCR cDNA molecules to be counted accurately. Specific primers in the conserved constant-segment region were used to synthesize first-strand cDNA for TCR alpha and beta chains. To control for contamination, every cDNA library carried two barcodes: a SMART-Mk sample barcode plus Illumina barcodes. TruSeq adapter sequences along with Illumina sample barcodes were introduced in two successive PCR steps. The Illumina HiSeq platform was used with custom primers to sequence TCR alpha and beta cDNA libraries. Per the authors' processing: Unique molecular identifiers were extracted from raw reads with MiGEC, and CDR3 positions were determined with MiXCR. For each individual, recombination models were inferred using an EM algorithm with the repgenHMM and IGoR tools. The analysis of shared clonotypes was done with the tcR package in R, with sharing normalized by the product of cloneset sizes. Out-of-frame nonproductive sequences were analyzed to study raw recombination free of thymic and clonal selection effects. The public reads were reanalyzed by TCRdb: fastp trimming at Q25, MiXCR alignment, in-frame beta chains only. Rows are unified per CDR3 protein, each entry keeping the most common DNA and genes. V and J calls and clone size were set by TCRdb, not the authors. For this sample there are more than 400,000 distinct CDR3 sequences; approximately 16% appear just once. In total, the top ten clones hold more than 0.4% of the sample.

All donors were healthy Caucasians. The twin cohort comprised three pairs of female monozygotic twins, all aged roughly 18 to 30 years. Positive isolation kits from Invitrogen were used to isolate CD4+ and CD8+ T cell populations. This clonotype was seen more than once but under ten times. The antigen it binds to is not known. It has no much larger one-base neighbor in the sample; base qualities were not kept. Broader findings and caveats from the paper: Out-of-frame TCR alpha sequences shared between twins showed an excess of low generation-probability sequences compared with coincidental sharing between unrelated individuals. Excess twin sharing in beta out-of-frame sequences was weaker because fewer shared sequences lowered the signal-to-noise ratio. Invariant T cells such as MAIT and iNKT could partly confound zero-insertion analyses, though diverse VJ usage argued against this for most clonotypes. Abundant cord blood beta clonotypes carried fewer insertions; young adult naive repertoires showed a weaker similar trend, while memory repertoires showed none. Because the same donors could not be followed over many years, conclusions were based on cross-sectional statistical analysis. Out-of-frame TCR alpha sharing in monozygotic twins was systematically underestimated by recombination models, whereas sharing between unrelated individuals was in agreement with the recombination models.

The germline ends are 13 bases apart after V is trimmed by 3 bases and J by 4 bases. CDR1 is given as SGHTA and CDR2 as FQGNSA, both from the germline V gene. Reading from cysteine to phenylalanine, the CDR3 counts 15 amino acids. Kept here is only the CDR3 DNA, which spans 45 bases and is read in frame from base 1. This sample also belongs to another study, concerning yellow fever vaccine responses in identical twins. The second investigation adds: According to the authors, in identical twins the way T cells responded to vaccination appeared partly convergent and partly personalized. Focusing on identical twins, the study followed the T cell clones that responded to the vaccine, and did so with precision.

This receptor was obtained from a woman aged 18 to 35 in good health. The chain was built from TRBV7-2 and TRBJ2-1; TRBD2 is possibly the D segment (6 matching bases). Material for sequencing was CD4+ T cells sorted from blood. DNA sequence: TGTGCCAGCAGCTTCCCGGGTAGCGGTTACAATGAGCAGTTCTTC. Translated, it reads CASSFPGSGYNEQFF.